This TCR beta chain was profiled in a study of T cells in Graves' hyperthyroidism and ophthalmopathy. V lost 4 bases, J lost 1 base, and 1 base stayed unmatched. The CDR3 has 14 residues. Germline V lookup: CDR1 LGHDT, CDR2 YNNKEL (reference sequence). Researchers took RNA transcripts and amplified the TCR beta CDR3 regions from them. TCR CDR3 regions were first amplified by RT-PCR with HTBI primers. TCRdb processed the multiplex PCR reads anew with MiXCR; each CDR3 protein has one entry. In the table there are fewer than 900,000 distinct CDR3 sequences, 18% of which are singletons. The table lists this clonotype with many counts. On the basis of clinical symptoms, serum thyroxine and TRAb, thyroid ultrasound and orbital computed tomography, diagnoses were made.

The TCR originated in a woman in her forties or fifties with Graves' hyperthyroidism that later progressed to Graves' ophthalmopathy. The J gene is TRBJ2-7, the V gene TRBV3-1; TRBD1 matches at 10 bases. Sequenced sample: blood. CDR3 amino acids: CASSRTGGSYEQYF. CDR3 coding DNA: TGTGCCAGCAGCCGGACAGGGGGATCCTACGAGCAGTACTTC.